This TCR beta chain is drawn from a study of CXCR3-negative and CXCR3-positive naive CD8 T cells. UMI-tagged TRB cDNA libraries were built via 5' RACE. TCRdb re-called the 5' RACE reads and catalogs CDR3 proteins one per entry, DNA excluded. Here the sample table reports about 89,000 distinct CDR3 sequences. Study-level results: CXCR3-positive naive cells carried more hydrophobic TRB CDR3s than CXCR3-negative naive cells did. Cryopreserved PBMCs had partly decreased CXCR3 expression; fresh PBMCs were used in most assays.

Using triplicate sorts, approximately 300,000 cells were collected each time from every CD8+ T cell subset. With regard to this clonotype: No antigen is known for it.

The sample consisted of naive CXCR3+ CD8+ T cells from blood. Subset meaning: CD45RO-CCR7+CD27+CD95- naive CD8+ T cells expressing CXCR3 (TNR3+). The sequence was obtained from a human donor in good health. Some clones in this sample may be carry-over from other donors' samples.

The CDR3 sequence: CASSPSTGELFF. The rearrangement uses TRBV18 and TRBJ2-2. CDR1 KGHSH and CDR2 LQKENI come from the germline V gene. The CDR3 has 12 residues.